A single sample gave rise to the 32 T cell receptor beta chains below, sequenced in a study of radiation and T cells in renal cell carcinoma. Time point of the sample: baseline pretreatment blood. The treatment denotes: 15 Gy SBRT to primary tumor, nephrectomy 4 weeks later. Data came from immunoSEQ multiplex PCR; TCRdb stores just in-frame clones and leaves some out. Counted here are 87,000 or so clones, 86% occurring once; the ten biggest clones make up under 9.5%. Material: blood, obtained from a patient whose treatment included radiotherapy and nephrectomy. The receptors shown here come from a man aged 45-65 years with renal cell carcinoma.

J is TRBJ2-1 and V is TRBV11-2; 8 bases are a match to TRBD2. J gave up 6 bases and V 5 bases, and 9 bases lay outside the gene matches. This CDR3 region has 15 residues. Germline V gene sequence: CDR1 SGHAT, CDR2 FQNNGV. The CDR3 here is CASSIAGNLANEQFF. DNA for the CDR3: TGTGCCAGCAGCATAGCGGGAAATTTAGCCAATGAGCAGTTCTTC.

The V call is TRBV20-1, the J call TRBJ1-6; maybe TRBD1 (5 bases). Per germline, CDR1 DFQATT and CDR2 SNEGSKA (reference sequence). The CDR3 totals 11 residues. V was shortened by 2 bases and J by 12 bases, with 8 bases between the two germline ends. CDR3 nucleotides: TGCAGTGCTAGATTCCAGGGACCCCTCCACTTT. This sequence encodes CSARFQGPLHF.

The chain links TRBV30 to TRBJ2-3, with D uncertain. V shed 0 bases and J shed 4 bases, with 11 bases lying between them. The CDR3 is 14 residues long. Per germline, CDR1 GTSNPN and CDR2 SVGIG (reference sequence). The CDR3 DNA sequence: TGTGCCTGGAGTGTTGGTAGTGGGGCAGATACGCAGTATTTT. It yields the protein CAWSVGSGADTQYF.

V and J are TRBV6-6 and TRBJ1-2, with 9 positions matching TRBD1. Losses at the gene ends were 7 bases for V and 2 bases for J; bases not matched to a gene: 2. The CDR3 runs 13 residues. Germline assignment: CDR1 MNHNY and CDR2 SVGAGI (reference sequence). The CDR3 is CASTDRGNYGYTF. The DNA for the CDR3 is TGTGCCAGCACCGACAGGGGGAACTATGGCTACACCTTC.

This clone is a singleton in its sample. The chain uses TRBV30 and TRBJ2-1; 8 positions agree with TRBD2. V shed 5 bases, J shed 1 base, and the junction held 10 bases outside the gene matches. There are 16 residues in the CDR3. The V gene's germline CDR1 is GTSNPN and CDR2 SVGIG (reference sequence). In DNA form, the CDR3 reads TGTGCCTGGGGCTCTAGCGGGCAGCTTTCCTACAATGAGCAGTTCTTC. Translating it yields CAWGSSGQLSYNEQFF.

The rearrangement links TRBV2 to TRBJ2-3; no definite D call. V lost 3 bases and J lost 1, with 2 bases in between. The CDR3 extends over 12 amino acids. Germline values: CDR1 SNHLY, CDR2 FYNNEI. CDR3 DNA: TGTGCCAGCAGTGAGGGCACAGATACGCAGTATTTT. Its translation is CASSEGTDTQYF.

The gene calls are TRBV6-5 and TRBJ1-2, with 7 bases matching TRBD1. The CDR3 consists of 14 residues. CDR1 and CDR2 from the germline V gene are MNHEY and SVGAGI. The junction had 9 bases not matched to a gene; V was cut back by 6 bases and J by 5 bases. The CDR3 is CASRRQGSPYGYTF. In nucleotides, the CDR3 is TGTGCCAGCAGACGACAGGGTTCGCCTTATGGCTACACCTTC.

The chain employs TRBV19 and TRBJ1-1; D is possibly TRBD1 (5 bases). This CDR3 contains 17 residues. V lost 5 bases and J lost 0, with 19 bases in between. Germline V CDR1 and CDR2: LNHDA, SQIVND (reference sequence). CDR3: CASSASGAGVLNTEAFF. The CDR3 nucleotides are TGTGCCAGTAGTGCATCTGGGGCGGGGGTTTTGAACACTGAAGCTTTCTTT.

The J gene is TRBJ2-6, the V gene TRBV2; 8 bases match TRBD1. CDR1 and CDR2 (germline): SNHLY, FYNNEI. The junction had 7 bases not matched to a gene; V was cut back by 6 bases and J by 0 bases. CDR3 length: 17 amino acids. The CDR3 bases are TGTGCCAGCAGCGCAGGGGGCGCATACTCTGGGGCCAACGTCCTGACTTTC. Its translation: CASSAGGAYSGANVLTF.

This clone was seen only a few times. The V gene is TRBV4-2, the J gene TRBJ2-5; TRBD2 aligns across 7 bases. CDR1 is LGHNA and CDR2 is YNFKEQ in the germline V gene. This CDR3 has 17 residues. With V trimmed by 5 bases and J by 0 bases, 12 bases remained unmatched. CDR3 bases: TGTGCCAGCAGCTTGGCCGGAGCGGGGCTGAACCAAGAGACCCAGTACTTC. Translation gives CASSLAGAGLNQETQYF.

The chain combines TRBV19 with TRBJ2-7; D possibly corresponds to TRBD1 (6 bases). The CDR3 is 14 amino acids. V was shortened by 3 bases and J by 2 bases, with 11 bases between the two germline ends. CDR1 is LNHDA and CDR2 is SQIVND in the germline V gene (reference sequence). CDR3: CASSIGRDTYEQYF. Written as DNA, the CDR3 is TGTGCCAGTAGTATTGGCAGGGACACCTACGAGCAGTACTTC.

This chain uses TRBV29-1 with TRBJ2-1; possibly TRBD2 for D (6 bases). Trimming stripped 7 bases from V and 5 bases from J, with 21 bases between. There are 15 residues in the CDR3. Germline values: CDR1 SQVTM, CDR2 ANQGSEA. The CDR3 loop reads CSGTTRMRRDNEQFF. The CDR3 DNA follows: TGCAGCGGGACTACAAGGATGCGCCGTGACAATGAGCAGTTCTTC.

In nucleotides, the CDR3 is TGTGCCAGCAGCCTTGGACTAGCGGGGTACAGCACAGATACGCAGTATTTT. Translation gives CASSLGLAGYSTDTQYF. This chain uses TRBV7-2 with TRBJ2-3; TRBD2 agrees at 12 bases. The length of the CDR3 is 17 residues. V lost 5 bases to trimming and J lost 0 bases; unmatched junction nucleotides: 6. The germline V gene has CDR1 SGHTA and CDR2 FQGNSA.

V usage is TRBV9 and J usage is TRBJ2-5, with 7 bases aligning to TRBD1. CDR1 and CDR2 from the germline V gene are SGDLS and YYNGEE. The CDR3 consists of 15 residues. With 4 bases clipped from V and 2 bases from J, the junction kept 8 bases outside the gene matches. The CDR3 DNA is TGTGCCAGCAGCTTCAGGGACAGTCGACAAGAGACCCAGTACTTC. Translation: CASSFRDSRQETQYF.

V and J are TRBV30 and TRBJ2-1, with 7 bases aligning to TRBD2. V dropped 2 bases and J dropped 5; count of bases not matched to a gene: 6. CDR1 is GTSNPN and CDR2 is SVGIG in the germline V gene (reference sequence). The CDR3 loop spans 14 amino acids. As DNA, the CDR3 is TGTGCCTGGAGTCTCTCCCTAGCGGACAATGAGCAGTTCTTC. It translates to CAWSLSLADNEQFF.

The CDR3 DNA sequence: TGTGCCAGCAGCTTAATGGACGGGAACACTGAAGCTTTCTTT. Translated, it gives CASSLMDGNTEAFF. This chain links TRBV7-9 with TRBJ1-1; no reliable D call. The V end was cut by 2 bases, the J end by 1 base, with 8 bases between. CDR3 length: 14 residues. Germline V lookup: CDR1 SEHNR, CDR2 FQNEAQ (reference sequence).

The CDR3 nucleotides read TGTGCCAGCTCACCAAAGCACTCCTACGAGCAGTACTTC. Its protein product is CASSPKHSYEQYF. V and J are TRBV18 and TRBJ2-7; D is uncertain. The V gene's germline CDR1 is KGHSH and CDR2 LQKENI. V dropped 2 bases and J dropped 0 bases, with 5 bases sitting between them. This CDR3 region has 13 residues.

V and J are TRBV5-1 and TRBJ2-7, with D unresolved. The CDR3 has 14 residues. CDR1 and CDR2 (germline): SGHRS, YFSETQ. V lost 0 bases to trimming and J lost 3 bases, with 10 bases between them. The CDR3 reads CASSLAAQSYEQYF. The CDR3 bases are TGCGCCAGCAGCTTGGCTGCCCAGAGCTACGAGCAGTACTTC. The full variable domain, rest sourced from reference TRBV5-1 and TRBJ2-7, is KAGVTQTPRYLIKTRGQQVTLSCSPISGHRSVSWYQQTPGQGLQFLFEYFSETQRNKGNFPGRFSGRQFSNSRSEMNVSTLELGDSALYLCASSLAAQSYEQYFGPGTRLTVT.

The rearrangement uses TRBV27 and TRBJ2-7; D perhaps matches TRBD1 (6 bases). V lost 4 bases and J 5 bases, leaving 12 bases between the germline ends. Looked up from germline, CDR1 is MNHEY and CDR2 is SMNVEV (reference sequence). CDR3 length: 13 amino acids. DNA of the CDR3: TGTGCCAGCAGTTCGGACAGATCCAACGAGCAGTACTTC. It yields the protein CASSSDRSNEQYF.

V and J are TRBV19 and TRBJ1-2; D unresolved. V lost 8 bases to trimming and J lost 4 bases, with 20 bases between them. Germline loops: CDR1 LNHDA, CDR2 SQIVND (reference sequence). CDR3 size: 15 residues. The CDR3: CASGVSSIVGYGYTF. CDR3 in DNA: TGTGCCAGTGGGGTGTCGAGTATCGTTGGCTATGGCTACACCTTC.

The rearrangement uses TRBV7-9 and TRBJ1-2; the D gene is possibly TRBD1 (6 bases). The V and J ends lost 5 bases and 3 bases respectively, with 13 bases between them. CDR1 and CDR2 from the germline V gene are SEHNR and FQNEAQ (reference sequence). This CDR3 is 14 amino acids long. The CDR3 DNA reads as TGTGCCAGCAGCGAAGCGGCAGGGGACTATGGCTACACCTTC. It yields the protein CASSEAAGDYGYTF.

This sequence joins TRBV4-3 and TRBJ2-7, with 9 bases fitting TRBD2. CDR3 length: 15 amino acids. V gave up 4 bases and J gave up 3 bases; unmatched junction bases: 7. Germline values: CDR1 LGHNA, CDR2 YSLEER. CDR3 nucleotides: TGCGCCAGCAGCCCGTTCGTGCGGGGGGGCTACGAGCAGTACTTC. It codes for CASSPFVRGGYEQYF.

This clone was seen a handful of times. The J gene is TRBJ1-1, the V gene TRBV2; no reliable D call. Trimming took 3 bases from V and 11 from J, leaving 4 bases between them. Per germline, CDR1 SNHLY and CDR2 FYNNEI. The CDR3 consists of 9 residues. In DNA, the CDR3 is TGTGCCAGCAGTGAGAGGGCTTTCTTT. This gives the protein CASSERAFF.

This chain connects TRBV29-1 to TRBJ2-6; D might be TRBD1 (6 bases). There are 16 residues in the CDR3. Per germline, CDR1 SQVTM and CDR2 ANQGSEA. V was trimmed by 0 bases and J by 4 bases, leaving 13 bases between them. In DNA, the CDR3 is TGCAGCGTTGAAGATCGAGGGGGAGCCGGGGCCAACGTCCTGACTTTC. It codes for CSVEDRGGAGANVLTF.

V and J are TRBV25-1 and TRBJ2-7; D gene ambiguous. This CDR3 spans 18 amino acids. V was clipped by 2 bases and J by 2 bases, with 22 bases between them. Germline values: CDR1 MGHDK, CDR2 SYGVNS. The CDR3 protein is CASSETEATLIKPYEQYF. In nucleotides, the CDR3 is TGTGCCAGCAGTGAAACAGAGGCCACACTTATAAAACCCTACGAGCAGTACTTC.

The J gene is TRBJ1-3, the V gene TRBV5-8; D remains unclear. Trimming left V 0 bases short and J 2 bases short, with 18 bases between. There are 18 residues in the CDR3. Germline CDR1 is SGHTS and CDR2 is YDEGEE. CDR3 coding DNA: TGTGCCAGCAGCTTGGTCACCTGGGGAAGGTCGACTGGAAACACCATATATTTT. As protein: CASSLVTWGRSTGNTIYF.

This CDR3 is CASSSLSGIGTDTQYF. The CDR3 DNA reads as TGTGCCAGCAGTTCCCTTTCCGGTATCGGCACAGATACGCAGTATTTT. V gene TRBV27 combines with J gene TRBJ2-3; D not certain. The germline CDR1 and CDR2 sequences are MNHEY and SMNVEV (reference sequence). CDR3 length: 16 residues. V dropped 4 bases and J dropped 1 base, with 15 bases sitting between them.

This rearrangement joins TRBV9 to TRBJ1-5, with 8 bases identical to TRBD1. Germline V gene lookup returns CDR1 SGDLS and CDR2 YYNGEE. The CDR3 is 15 amino acids. The J segment lost 9 bases and the V segment lost 4 bases, leaving 12 bases of the junction unmatched. The CDR3, as DNA: TGTGCCAGCAGCACAGGGGGGAGTTGGGACTCGCCCCAGCATTTT. Protein product: CASSTGGSWDSPQHF.

The chain has TRBV29-1 and TRBJ2-5; no clear D. Trimming removed 4 bases at V and 5 bases at J, with 11 bases between. The germline V gene encodes CDR1 SQVTM and CDR2 ANQGSEA. The CDR3 is 12 amino acids. In DNA, the CDR3 is TGCAGCGTTGTCCAGTCTTTCGAGACCCAGTACTTC. Translating it yields CSVVQSFETQYF.

The chain is built from TRBV9 and TRBJ2-1; D is unresolved. Germline CDR1 and CDR2: SGDLS and YYNGEE. The germline V and J ends were trimmed by 4 bases and 1 base, with 15 bases remaining between them. The CDR3 has 16 residues. The CDR3: CASSRSTGRSYNEQFF. The CDR3 DNA follows: TGTGCCAGCAGCCGGTCAACCGGACGATCCTACAATGAGCAGTTCTTC.

V usage is TRBV30 and J usage is TRBJ1-2; D is unclear. With 5 bases removed from V and 0 bases from J, the gap between germline ends came to 13 bases. The germline V gene encodes CDR1 GTSNPN and CDR2 SVGIG (reference sequence). The CDR3 extends over 14 amino acids. CDR3: CAWAEGLANYGYTF. The CDR3, as DNA: TGTGCCTGGGCCGAGGGTTTAGCTAACTATGGCTACACCTTC.

The chain links TRBV7-9 to TRBJ2-7; D call uncertain. CDR3 length: 12 residues. From germline, CDR1 is SEHNR and CDR2 FQNEAQ (reference sequence). Trimming stripped 5 bases from V and 0 bases from J, with 5 bases between. The CDR3 loop is CASSLSSYEQYF. In DNA form, the CDR3 reads TGTGCCAGCAGCCTAAGCTCCTACGAGCAGTACTTC.